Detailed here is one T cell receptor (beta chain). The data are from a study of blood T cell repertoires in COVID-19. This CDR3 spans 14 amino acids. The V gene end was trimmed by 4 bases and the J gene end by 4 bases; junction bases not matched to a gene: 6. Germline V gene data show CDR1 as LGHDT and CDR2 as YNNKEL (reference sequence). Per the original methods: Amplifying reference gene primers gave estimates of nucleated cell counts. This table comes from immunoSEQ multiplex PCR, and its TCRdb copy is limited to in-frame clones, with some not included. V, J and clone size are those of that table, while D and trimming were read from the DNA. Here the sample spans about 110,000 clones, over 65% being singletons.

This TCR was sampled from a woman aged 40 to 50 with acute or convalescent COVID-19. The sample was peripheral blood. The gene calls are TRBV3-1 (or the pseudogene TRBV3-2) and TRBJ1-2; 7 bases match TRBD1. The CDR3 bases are TGTGCCAGCAGCCTCGGACAGGTAACCTATGGCTACACCTTC. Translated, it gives CASSLGQVTYGYTF.